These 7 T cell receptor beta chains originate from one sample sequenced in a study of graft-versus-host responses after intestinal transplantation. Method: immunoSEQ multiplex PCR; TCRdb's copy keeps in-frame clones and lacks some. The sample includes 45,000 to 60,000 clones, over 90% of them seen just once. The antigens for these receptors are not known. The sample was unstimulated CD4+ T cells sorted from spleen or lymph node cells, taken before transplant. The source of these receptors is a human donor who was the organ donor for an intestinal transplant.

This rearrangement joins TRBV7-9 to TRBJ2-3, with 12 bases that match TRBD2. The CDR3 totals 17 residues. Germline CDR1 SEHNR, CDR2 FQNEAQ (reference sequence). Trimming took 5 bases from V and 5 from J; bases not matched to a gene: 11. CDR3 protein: CASSPGPTSGRRDTQYF. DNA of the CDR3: TGTGCCAGCAGCCCCGGACCGACTAGCGGGAGACGAGATACGCAGTATTTT.

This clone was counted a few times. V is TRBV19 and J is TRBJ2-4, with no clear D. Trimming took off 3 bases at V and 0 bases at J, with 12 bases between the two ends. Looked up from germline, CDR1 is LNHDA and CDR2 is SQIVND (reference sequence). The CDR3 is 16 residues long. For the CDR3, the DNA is TGTGCCAGTAGTATGGTTGCACGATTAGCCAAAAACATTCAGTACTTC. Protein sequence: CASSMVARLAKNIQYF.

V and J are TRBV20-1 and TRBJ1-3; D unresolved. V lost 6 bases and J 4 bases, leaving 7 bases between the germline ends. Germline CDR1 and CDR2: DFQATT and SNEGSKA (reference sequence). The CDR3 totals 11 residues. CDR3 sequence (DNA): TGCAGTGCGAATTTAGGAAACACCATATATTTT. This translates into CSANLGNTIYF.

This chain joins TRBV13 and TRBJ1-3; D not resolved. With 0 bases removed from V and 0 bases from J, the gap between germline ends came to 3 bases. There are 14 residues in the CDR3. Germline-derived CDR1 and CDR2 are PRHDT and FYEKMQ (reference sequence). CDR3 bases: TGTGCCAGCAGCTTAGGACACTCTGGAAACACCATATATTTT. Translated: CASSLGHSGNTIYF.

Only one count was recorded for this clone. CDR3 nucleotides: TGTGCCAGCCGGAGGGACAGGGGCACAGATACGCAGTATTTT. Translation: CASRRDRGTDTQYF. The chain joins TRBV10-3 to TRBJ2-3, with 9 bases identical to TRBD1. The CDR3 has 14 residues. Germline V gene sequence: CDR1 ENHRY, CDR2 SYGVKD. J lost 1 base, V lost 10 bases, and 6 bases had no gene match.

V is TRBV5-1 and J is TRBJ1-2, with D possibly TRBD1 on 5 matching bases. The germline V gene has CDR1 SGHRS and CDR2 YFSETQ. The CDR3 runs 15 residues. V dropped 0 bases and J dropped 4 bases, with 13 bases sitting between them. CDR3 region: CASSLVVGASYGYTF. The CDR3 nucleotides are TGCGCCAGCAGCTTGGTAGTAGGGGCCTCCTATGGCTACACCTTC.

The CDR3 is CAWSGTVNQPQHF. The CDR3 bases are TGTGCCTGGAGTGGCACGGTCAATCAGCCCCAGCATTTT. V is TRBV30 and J is TRBJ1-5; D is ambiguous. From germline, CDR1 is GTSNPN and CDR2 SVGIG (reference sequence). The V gene lost 1 base and the J gene lost 3 bases, with 7 bases spanning the gap. This CDR3 is 13 amino acids long.